The 25 T cell receptor beta chains in this list originate from one sample, sequenced in a study of graft-versus-host responses after intestinal transplantation. Assay used: immunoSEQ multiplex PCR; TCRdb lists only in-frame clones, some missing. This table holds approximately 110,000 clones, around 90% found once. These TCRs are of unknown antigen specificity. This specimen consisted of unstimulated CD4+ T cells sorted from spleen or lymph node cells, obtained before transplant. Source of these receptors: a human donor who was the organ donor for an intestinal transplant.

CDR3 in amino acids: CASSTPGGRGEKLFF. In DNA form, the CDR3 reads TGTGCCAGCAGCACCCCGGGAGGTCGGGGTGAAAAACTGTTTTTT. V is TRBV4-2 and J is TRBJ1-4, with D unclear. V lost 5 bases, J lost 7 bases, and 17 bases lay in between. The CDR3 consists of 15 residues. In germline, CDR1 is LGHNA, CDR2 YNFKEQ.

This clone showed up just a few times. The chain recombines TRBV6-5 with TRBJ2-1; 10 nucleotides match TRBD2. The CDR3 sequence is 15 residues long. Germline-derived CDR1 and CDR2 are MNHEY and SVGAGI. V gave up 4 bases and J gave up 3 bases; unmatched junction bases: 3. CDR3 in DNA: TGTGCCAGCAGTTTTCGGACTAGCGGCTACAATGAGCAGTTCTTC. Translating it yields CASSFRTSGYNEQFF.

V gene TRBV2 combines with J gene TRBJ2-7; the match to TRBD2 covers 8 bases. CDR1 is SNHLY, CDR2 FYNNEI, per germline. Losses at the gene ends were 6 bases for V and 2 bases for J; bases not matched to a gene: 12. The CDR3 is made up of 16 amino acids. CDR3 coding DNA: TGTGCCAGCAGCCAGACCTTTGGACTAGCCGCCTACGAGCAGTACTTC. Its protein is CASSQTFGLAAYEQYF.

The chain links TRBV5-5 to TRBJ2-5; weak D call: TRBD2 (6 bases). The CDR3 consists of 13 residues. The V and J ends lost 0 bases and 5 bases respectively, with 8 bases between them. CDR1 and CDR2 (germline): SGHKS, YYEKEE (reference sequence). The CDR3 sequence: CASSLGGTETQYF. In DNA, the CDR3 is TGTGCCAGCAGCTTGGGCGGGACTGAGACCCAGTACTTC. The variable domain in full, with the rest retrieved from reference TRBV5-5 and TRBJ2-5, is DAGVTQSPTHLIKTRGQQVTLRCSPISGHKSVSWYQQVLGQGPQFIFQYYEKEERGRGNFPDRFSARQFPNYSSELNVNALLLGDSALYLCASSLGGTETQYFGPGTRLLVL.

The rearrangement joins TRBV29-1 to TRBJ2-3; D is ambiguous. The germline gives CDR1 SQVTM, CDR2 ANQGSEA. The CDR3 has 12 residues. Trimming took off 0 bases at V and 6 bases at J, with 7 bases between the two ends. The CDR3 DNA follows: TGCAGCGTTGAAGATACAGTCGATACGCAGTATTTT. Encoded protein: CSVEDTVDTQYF.

This sequence joins TRBV6-1 and TRBJ2-3; TRBD1 might be the D (5 bases). V lost 3 bases, J lost 0 bases, and 7 bases lay in between. Germline CDR1 is MNHNS and CDR2 is SASEGT. The CDR3 runs to 14 residues. The CDR3 region has the DNA TGTGCCAGCAGTGATACAGGTAGCACAGATACGCAGTATTTT. Translated, it gives CASSDTGSTDTQYF.

This chain links TRBV7-9 with TRBJ2-7; either TRBD1 or TRBD2 may fit D (7 bases each). Germline CDR1 reads SEHNR; CDR2 reads FQNEAQ (reference sequence). The V and J ends lost 3 bases and 6 bases respectively, with 12 bases between them. CDR3 length: 13 residues. CDR3 DNA sequence: TGTGCCAGCAGCTTGCAGGGGGAGGGCGAGCAGTACTTC. It translates to CASSLQGEGEQYF.

This chain uses TRBV30 with TRBJ1-1; possible D gene TRBD1, 5 bases. V was clipped by 0 bases and J by 6 bases, with 14 bases between them. Germline V gene sequence: CDR1 GTSNPN, CDR2 SVGIG (reference sequence). CDR3 length: 14 residues. The CDR3 sequence: CAWSVLGGVSEAFF. Written as DNA, the CDR3 is TGTGCCTGGAGTGTACTTGGGGGTGTCTCTGAAGCTTTCTTT.

This chain uses TRBV19 with TRBJ1-4, with D unresolved. This CDR3 has 12 amino acids. V was pared by 4 bases and J by 5 bases, with 5 bases between. Germline lookup yields CDR1 LNHDA and CDR2 SQIVND (reference sequence). CDR3 sequence (DNA): TGTGCCAGTAGTAATCTGAATGAAAAACTGTTTTTT. It is translated as CASSNLNEKLFF. The full variable domain, in which reference TRBV19 and TRBJ1-4 provide the parts outside the CDR3, is DGGITQSPKYLFRKEGQNVTLSCEQNLNHDAMYWYRQDPGQGLRLIYYSQIVNDFQKGDIAEGYSVSREKKESFPLTVTSAQKNPTAFYLCASSNLNEKLFFGSGTQLSVL.

This chain uses TRBV19 with TRBJ2-3; TRBD2 matches at 8 bases. Losses at the gene ends were 7 bases for V and 6 bases for J; bases not matched to a gene: 12. Germline-derived CDR1 and CDR2 are LNHDA and SQIVND (reference sequence). The CDR3 is 15 residues long. This CDR3 is CASNPSGSYSDTQYF. CDR3 nucleotides: TGTGCCAGTAATCCAAGCGGGAGTTATTCGGATACGCAGTATTTT.

The chain has TRBV11-1 and TRBJ2-3; TRBD2 matches at 9 bases. CDR3 length equals 19 residues. Germline V gene lookup returns CDR1 SGHAT and CDR2 FQDESV (reference sequence). J lost 2 bases, V lost 3 bases, and 15 bases had no gene match. CDR3 protein: CASSFRGWLAGSLTDTQYF. CDR3 bases: TGTGCCAGCAGCTTCAGGGGCTGGCTAGCGGGATCACTCACAGATACGCAGTATTTT.

The V and J genes are TRBV2 and TRBJ2-1; the match to TRBD2 covers 10 bases. V was pared by 6 bases and J by 6 bases, with 5 bases of the junction left unmatched. The CDR3 extends over 14 amino acids. Germline V lookup: CDR1 SNHLY, CDR2 FYNNEI. The CDR3 loop reads CASRRAGGLNEQFF. The DNA for the CDR3 is TGTGCCAGCAGAAGAGCGGGAGGGCTCAATGAGCAGTTCTTC. The full variable domain, rest sourced from reference TRBV2 and TRBJ2-1, is EPEVTQTPSHQVTQMGQEVILRCVPISNHLYFYWYRQILGQKVEFLVSFYNNEISEKSEIFDDQFSVERPDGSNFTLKIRSTKLEDSAMYFCASRRAGGLNEQFFGPGTRLTVL.

In this sample, this clone turned up once. The chain couples TRBV9 to TRBJ2-3; D tentatively reads TRBD1 or TRBD2 (5 bases each). V was trimmed by 0 bases and J by 1 base, leaving 9 bases between them. The CDR3 contains 15 residues. Germline CDR1 is SGDLS and CDR2 is YYNGEE. The CDR3 nucleotides read TGTGCCAGCAGCGTAGGGGGGAGCGGCACAGATACGCAGTATTTT. Amino acid sequence: CASSVGGSGTDTQYF.

Only one count was recorded for this clone. The genes are TRBV6-1 and TRBJ2-1; D is uncertain. CDR3 length: 14 residues. Trimming pared 8 bases from V and 0 bases from J, leaving 11 bases between. Germline V gene sequence: CDR1 MNHNS, CDR2 SASEGT. CDR3 loop: CASVPASSYNEQFF. The CDR3 DNA reads as TGTGCCAGCGTTCCTGCGAGCTCCTACAATGAGCAGTTCTTC.

V and J are TRBV19 and TRBJ1-5; possibly TRBD1 for D (6 bases). This CDR3 has 13 residues. With 6 bases removed from V and 4 bases from J, the gap between germline ends came to 10 bases. Germline CDR1 and CDR2: LNHDA and SQIVND (reference sequence). The CDR3 bases are TGTGCCAGTAGGACCCAGGGGAATCAGCCCCAGCATTTT. Translation: CASRTQGNQPQHF.

The rearrangement links TRBV19 to TRBJ2-3, with D unresolved. Trimming took 6 bases from V and 6 from J, leaving 13 bases between them. Germline V CDR1 and CDR2: LNHDA, SQIVND (reference sequence). This CDR3 comprises 13 residues. CDR3 DNA: TGTGCCAGTAGCACAACTATGCGCGATACGCAGTATTTT. Translation: CASSTTMRDTQYF.

The chain employs TRBV7-3 and TRBJ2-1, with TRBD1 as a possible D gene (5 bases). V shed 1 base and J shed 2 bases, with 9 bases lying between them. Germline loops: CDR1 SGHTA, CDR2 FQGTGA. The CDR3 sequence is 15 residues long. The CDR3 region is CASSLNWTPYNEQFF. CDR3 bases: TGTGCCAGCAGCTTAAATTGGACACCCTACAATGAGCAGTTCTTC. Together with reference TRBV7-3 and TRBJ2-1, the CDR3 gives the full variable domain: GAGVSQTPSNKVTEKGKYVELRCDPISGHTALYWYRQSLGQGPEFLIYFQGTGAADDSGLPNDRFFAVRPEGSVSTLKIQRTERGDSAVYLCASSLNWTPYNEQFFGPGTRLTVL.

This clone was recorded once. Here the CDR3 reads CASTLRSDYQPQHF. The CDR3 bases are TGTGCCAGCACTCTCAGGAGTGATTATCAGCCCCAGCATTTT. The V and J genes are TRBV6-6 and TRBJ1-5, with D unresolved. Trimming pared 7 bases from V and 5 bases from J, leaving 15 bases between. The CDR3 consists of 14 residues. Germline V lookup: CDR1 MNHNY, CDR2 SVGAGI (reference sequence).

This clone was observed a single time. The V and J genes are TRBV4-2 and TRBJ2-3, with TRBD1 matching over 8 bases. After removal of 0 bases from V and 4 bases from J, the junction contained 6 bases not matched to a gene. This CDR3 is built from 16 residues. The germline CDR1 and CDR2 sequences are LGHNA and YNFKEQ. As DNA, the CDR3 is TGTGCCAGCAGCCAAGATGCAGGGGGCGGGGCAGATACGCAGTATTTT. Its protein product is CASSQDAGGGADTQYF.

The rearrangement joins TRBV11-2 to TRBJ1-6; no reliable D call. V lost 1 base and J 7 bases, leaving 11 bases between the germline ends. CDR1 is SGHAT and CDR2 is FQNNGV in the germline V gene. The CDR3 is made up of 15 amino acids. The CDR3 DNA reads TGTGCCAGCAGCTTAGGGGGTCGAGTCAATTCACCCCTCCACTTT. It codes for CASSLGGRVNSPLHF.

The genes are TRBV18 and TRBJ2-7; TRBD1 aligns across 7 bases. Trimming at V came to 6 bases and at J to 1 base, leaving 9 bases not matched to a gene. The germline V gene encodes CDR1 KGHSH and CDR2 LQKENI. The CDR3 sequence is 15 residues long. The DNA of the CDR3 is TGTGCCAGCTCGCCAAGACGGGACAGTTCCTACGAGCAGTACTTC. Protein product: CASSPRRDSSYEQYF.

The V call is TRBV28, the J call TRBJ2-7; TRBD1 aligns across 12 bases. CDR1 and CDR2 (germline): MDHEN, SYDVKM. This CDR3 is 16 amino acids long. V lost 4 bases, J lost 5 bases, and 9 bases stayed unmatched. The CDR3 protein is CASSSPSGTGGNEQYF. The CDR3 region has the DNA TGTGCCAGCAGTTCCCCCTCCGGGACAGGGGGCAACGAGCAGTACTTC.

The chain carries TRBV27 and TRBJ1-4; D uncertain. The germline gives CDR1 MNHEY, CDR2 SMNVEV (reference sequence). The CDR3 contains 13 residues. Trimming took off 4 bases at V and 11 bases at J, with 14 bases between the two ends. The CDR3 nucleotides read TGTGCCAGCAGTTATGTAGGAGGGCTTAAACTGTTTTTT. Translated: CASSYVGGLKLFF.

The V gene is TRBV5-5, the J gene TRBJ2-7; D gene uncertain. The CDR3 is 14 amino acids. Trimming removed 4 bases from V and 2 bases from J, with 13 bases in between. Germline assignment: CDR1 SGHKS and CDR2 YYEKEE (reference sequence). The CDR3 DNA reads as TGTGCCAGCAGCAGAGGAGACGCCGCCTACGAGCAGTACTTC. Amino acid sequence: CASSRGDAAYEQYF.

In DNA, the CDR3 is TGTGCCAGCAGTCCGGACAGGCGCCGCGATGGCTACACCTTC. Its protein is CASSPDRRRDGYTF. The rearrangement links TRBV6-1 to TRBJ1-2; 7 positions match TRBD1. Germline V gene lookup returns CDR1 MNHNS and CDR2 SASEGT. V trimming: 5 bases; J trimming: 6 bases; junction bases outside the gene matches: 9. CDR3 length equals 14 residues.